What follows are 26 T cell receptor beta chains derived from one specimen sequenced in a study of cytomegalovirus exposure and HLA in healthy donors. Clones were read by immunoSEQ multiplex PCR, and TCRdb kept only the in-frame ones, dropping some. The table includes 200,000 or so clones, more than 65% detected once. Source material: PBMCs. The receptors were gathered from a woman aged 25 to 39 in good health and CMV-seropositive.

This clone was seen just once. This chain joins TRBV6-5 and TRBJ2-1, with TRBD2 as a possible D gene (5 bases). The V end was cut by 5 bases, the J end by 8 bases, with 19 bases between. The CDR3 is made up of 15 amino acids. Germline CDR1 is MNHEY and CDR2 is SVGAGI. CDR3 sequence (DNA): TGTGCCAGCAGTCAGAGGGCTGTGAGGGTATATGAGCAGTTCTTC. This codes for CASSQRAVRVYEQFF.

V is TRBV6-1 and J is TRBJ2-1; TRBD2 might be the D (6 bases). The V gene's germline CDR1 is MNHNS and CDR2 SASEGT. Deletions cut 2 bases from V and 6 bases from J, with 11 bases between. This CDR3 is built from 14 residues. The CDR3 DNA sequence: TGTGCCAGCAGTGAACTGGGCGGGGTCAATGAGCAGTTCTTC. Its protein is CASSELGGVNEQFF.

This rearrangement joins TRBV28 to TRBJ2-7; 7 nucleotides align to TRBD2. V lost 4 bases and J lost 2; bases outside the gene matches: 8. This CDR3 is 15 amino acids long. From germline, CDR1 is MDHEN and CDR2 SYDVKM. CDR3 DNA sequence: TGTGCCAGCAGTTCCTCGGGGGACTATCCCTACGAGCAGTACTTC. Protein product: CASSSSGDYPYEQYF.

This clone was found a few times. The CDR3 sequence is CASSITLGADTQYF. The CDR3 coding sequence is TGTGCCAGTAGTATAACTCTGGGCGCAGATACGCAGTATTTT. V gene TRBV19 combines with J gene TRBJ2-3; D uncertain. Germline CDR1 reads LNHDA; CDR2 reads SQIVND (reference sequence). The V and J ends lost 2 bases and 4 bases respectively, with 10 bases between them. The CDR3 spans 14 residues.

The chain employs TRBV2 and TRBJ1-1; D might be TRBD1 (5 bases). The CDR3 runs to 13 residues. The V end was cut by 7 bases, the J end by 4 bases, with 13 bases between. Germline lookup yields CDR1 SNHLY and CDR2 FYNNEI. CDR3 sequence: CASTLSQGTEAFF. CDR3 coding DNA: TGTGCCAGCACCCTTTCCCAGGGCACTGAAGCTTTCTTT.

This clone has just a few counts. J is TRBJ2-1 and V is TRBV10-1; no reliable D call. Trimming shortened V by 3 bases and J by 2 bases, and 11 bases separated the two germline ends. The V gene's germline CDR1 is WNHNN and CDR2 SYGVQD (reference sequence). The CDR3 runs 15 residues. CDR3 sequence: CASSDHTPTYNEQFF. The CDR3 nucleotides are TGCGCCAGCAGTGATCACACACCGACCTACAATGAGCAGTTCTTC.

The gene calls are TRBV6-5 and TRBJ1-1, with D perhaps matching TRBD1 (5 bases). V gave up 1 base and J gave up 5 bases, with 17 bases separating them. Per germline, CDR1 MNHEY and CDR2 SVGAGI. CDR3 length equals 16 residues. The CDR3 loop is CASSYLGPNHVTEAFF. The CDR3 DNA is TGTGCCAGCAGTTACTTGGGGCCGAACCATGTGACTGAAGCTTTCTTT.

The chain combines TRBV30 with TRBJ2-7; no definite D call. This CDR3 spans 13 amino acids. The V end was cut by 5 bases, the J end by 2 bases, with 13 bases between. Germline CDR1 GTSNPN, CDR2 SVGIG (reference sequence). CDR3 amino acids: CAWDRGGAYEQYF. DNA of the CDR3: TGTGCCTGGGATCGTGGCGGAGCCTACGAGCAGTACTTC. Full variable domain (remainder filled in from reference TRBV30 and TRBJ2-7): SQTIHQWPATLVQPVGSPLSLECTVEGTSNPNLYWYRQAAGRGLQLLFYSVGIGQISSEVPQNLSASRPQDRQFILSSKKLLLSDSGFYLCAWDRGGAYEQYFGPGTRLTVT.

The chain is built from TRBV28 and TRBJ1-5; D is unresolved. CDR1 is MDHEN and CDR2 is SYDVKM in the germline V gene. The length of the CDR3 is 15 residues. Trimming cost V 5 bases and J 2 bases, with 13 bases left between them. The CDR3 reads CASSGQRRGNQPQHF. CDR3 coding DNA: TGTGCCAGCAGTGGCCAACGGAGGGGCAATCAGCCCCAGCATTTT.

V gene TRBV4-2 combines with J gene TRBJ2-1; 10 nucleotides match TRBD1. J was trimmed by 3 bases and V by 0 bases; bases with no gene match: 2. The CDR3 totals 16 residues. Germline values: CDR1 LGHNA, CDR2 YNFKEQ. The CDR3 DNA follows: TGTGCCAGCAGCCAAGACGGGACAGGGGTCTACAATGAGCAGTTCTTC. Protein sequence: CASSQDGTGVYNEQFF.

A single count supports this clone. CDR3 residues: CASSLGFLAETKNIQYF. The CDR3, as DNA: TGTGCCAGCAGCTTAGGCTTCCTAGCTGAGACCAAAAACATTCAGTACTTC. The chain uses TRBV11-2 and TRBJ2-4; the D gene is possibly TRBD2 (5 bases). The CDR3 covers 17 residues. V was clipped by 1 base and J by 2 bases, with 15 bases between them. CDR1 SGHAT and CDR2 FQNNGV come from the germline V gene.

The chain uses TRBV7-8 and TRBJ1-2, with D maybe TRBD1 (6 bases). Trimming removed 0 bases at V and 8 bases at J, with 13 bases between. The V gene's germline CDR1 is SGHVS and CDR2 FQNEAQ. The CDR3 loop spans 14 amino acids. CDR3 loop: CASSLAGGAEGYTF. The CDR3 DNA reads as TGTGCCAGCAGCTTAGCCGGGGGGGCAGAGGGCTACACCTTC. The whole variable domain, filled in from reference TRBV7-8 and TRBJ1-2, reads GAGVSQSPRYKVAKRGQDVALRCDPISGHVSLFWYQQALGQGPEFLTYFQNEAQLDKSGLPSDRFFAERPEGSVSTLKIQRTQQEDSAVYLCASSLAGGAEGYTFGSGTRLTVV.

The CDR3 reads CASSLAKQGNYGYTF. The CDR3, as DNA: TGTGCCAGCAGCTTAGCAAAACAGGGCAACTATGGCTACACCTTC. V gene TRBV5-4 combines with J gene TRBJ1-2, with D possibly being TRBD1 (6 bases). The V end lost 2 bases, the J end lost 2 bases, and 13 bases lay between the germline ends. Germline V CDR1 and CDR2: SGHNT, YYREEE (reference sequence). This CDR3 region has 15 residues.

This chain joins TRBV5-1 and TRBJ2-7; tentative D call: TRBD2 (6 bases). V dropped 4 bases and J dropped 5 bases, with 22 bases sitting between them. The length of the CDR3 is 16 residues. Germline-derived CDR1 and CDR2 are SGHRS and YFSETQ. CDR3 DNA: TGCGCCAGCAGCCCCCAACCGGGAGCGTCGACCGACGAGCAGTACTTC. As protein: CASSPQPGASTDEQYF.

V usage is TRBV5-4 and J usage is TRBJ1-2; 11 bases match TRBD1. Germline values: CDR1 SGHNT, CDR2 YYREEE (reference sequence). This CDR3 region has 16 residues. V was clipped by 4 bases and J by 3 bases; unmatched bases: 8. The CDR3 protein is CASSRTGGAGHYGYTF. DNA of the CDR3: TGTGCCAGCAGCCGGACAGGGGGCGCCGGGCACTATGGCTACACCTTC. The full variable domain, in which reference TRBV5-4 and TRBJ1-2 provide the parts outside the CDR3, is ETGVTQSPTHLIKTRGQQVTLRCSSQSGHNTVSWYQQALGQGPQFIFQYYREEENGRGNFPPRFSGLQFPNYSSELNVNALELDDSALYLCASSRTGGAGHYGYTFGSGTRLTVV.

This chain joins TRBV4-1 and TRBJ1-2, with D perhaps TRBD1 (5 bases). Trimming shortened V by 0 bases and J by 7 bases, and 12 bases separated the two germline ends. Germline V lookup: CDR1 MGHRA, CDR2 YSYEKL. CDR3 size: 14 residues. The CDR3 coding sequence is TGCGCCAGCAGCCAAGAATCCCGGGGGGGTGGCTACACCTTC. Translating gives CASSQESRGGGYTF.

This clone has a handful of counts. The chain is built from TRBV28 and TRBJ1-4; 9 bases line up with TRBD1. After removal of 5 bases from V and 8 bases from J, the junction contained 12 bases not matched to a gene. Germline V gene sequence: CDR1 MDHEN, CDR2 SYDVKM. This CDR3 is 16 amino acids long. The CDR3 DNA sequence: TGTGCCAGCAGTACACAGACCTTGGGGACAGGGGAAAAACTGTTTTTT. Translation gives CASSTQTLGTGEKLFF.

The chain carries TRBV4-1 and TRBJ2-7; tentative D call: TRBD2 (5 bases). This CDR3 has 14 residues. Trimming took off 4 bases at V and 5 bases at J, with 15 bases between the two ends. Germline V gives CDR1 MGHRA, CDR2 YSYEKL. CDR3 region: CASSLDPGADEQYF. Here the CDR3 DNA reads TGCGCCAGCAGCCTGGACCCTGGAGCGGACGAGCAGTACTTC.

The chain uses TRBV21-1 and TRBJ2-1; the table assigns TRBD1, which was not confirmed against the DNA. TRBV21-1 is a known pseudogene. This CDR3 is built from 12 residues. The DNA of the CDR3 is TGTGCCAGCAGCAAAGACAGGGTTGAGCAGTTCTTC. This translates into CASSKDRVEQFF.

The chain carries TRBV7-8 and TRBJ2-7, with D possibly TRBD1 on 5 matching bases. This CDR3 comprises 15 residues. Germline values: CDR1 SGHVS, CDR2 FQNEAQ. The ends were cut back, 1 base at V and 1 base at J, with 11 bases in the middle. The CDR3: CASSLVVGPSYEQYF. CDR3 in DNA: TGTGCCAGCAGCTTAGTTGTGGGGCCTTCCTACGAGCAGTACTTC.

This chain uses TRBV5-5 with TRBJ2-1; 7 bases are shared with TRBD2. Germline V gene sequence: CDR1 SGHKS, CDR2 YYEKEE (reference sequence). J was trimmed by 6 bases and V by 0 bases; bases with no gene match: 6. This CDR3 is built from 15 residues. The CDR3: CASSLGSLASNEQFF. The CDR3 nucleotides are TGTGCCAGCAGCTTGGGGTCACTAGCGAGCAATGAGCAGTTCTTC.

The CDR3 here is CASSLSREVGKLFF. The CDR3 DNA reads as TGTGCCAGCAGCTTGTCCAGGGAGGTGGGAAAACTGTTTTTT. V gene TRBV5-4 combines with J gene TRBJ1-4; tentative D call: TRBD1 (5 bases). The CDR3 runs 14 residues. Germline V gene data show CDR1 as SGHNT and CDR2 as YYREEE (reference sequence). V was shortened by 1 base and J by 10 bases, with 14 bases between the two germline ends.

The chain is built from TRBV30 and TRBJ1-1; a possible D gene is TRBD1 (6 bases). The CDR3 has 14 amino acids. Trimming took 3 bases from V and 1 from J, leaving 12 bases between them. Looked up from germline, CDR1 is GTSNPN and CDR2 is SVGIG (reference sequence). The CDR3 sequence: CAWSPGQPNTEAFF. CDR3 nucleotide sequence: TGTGCCTGGAGCCCTGGACAGCCGAACACTGAAGCTTTCTTT.

The rearrangement uses TRBV5-1 and TRBJ2-2; the D gene is possibly TRBD2 (5 bases). Trimming took 2 bases from V and 4 from J, leaving 15 bases between them. The germline CDR1 and CDR2 sequences are SGHRS and YFSETQ. This CDR3 contains 16 residues. CDR3 in amino acids: CASSLGNERPTGELFF. The CDR3 DNA sequence: TGCGCCAGCAGCTTAGGAAATGAGCGGCCCACCGGGGAGCTGTTTTTT.

The chain is built from TRBV10-2 and TRBJ1-2, with unresolved D. Germline-derived CDR1 and CDR2 are WSHSY and SAAADI. CDR3 length: 13 residues. V lost 0 bases, J lost 4 bases, and 6 bases lay in between. CDR3 DNA sequence: TGCGCCAGCAGTGAGTCGAGTATCTATGGCTACACCTTC. Translated, it gives CASSESSIYGYTF.

This clone was counted once. The chain employs TRBV29-1 and TRBJ2-3; TRBD2 agrees at 8 bases. Germline V gene sequence: CDR1 SQVTM, CDR2 ANQGSEA. V lost 4 bases to trimming and J lost 0 bases; unmatched junction nucleotides: 6. The CDR3 runs 15 residues. DNA of the CDR3: TGCAGCGTTGTCTTAGCGGGATCGAGCACAGATACGCAGTATTTT. Translated: CSVVLAGSSTDTQYF.